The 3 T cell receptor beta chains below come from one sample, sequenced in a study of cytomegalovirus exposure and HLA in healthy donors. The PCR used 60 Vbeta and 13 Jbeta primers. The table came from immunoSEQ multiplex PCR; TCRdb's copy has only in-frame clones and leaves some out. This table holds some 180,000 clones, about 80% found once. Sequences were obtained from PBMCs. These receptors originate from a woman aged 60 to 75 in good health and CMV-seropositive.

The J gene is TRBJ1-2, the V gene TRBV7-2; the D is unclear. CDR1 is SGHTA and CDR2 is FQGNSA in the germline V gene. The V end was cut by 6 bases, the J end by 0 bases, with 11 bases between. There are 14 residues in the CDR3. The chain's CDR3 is CASSKNRANYGYTF. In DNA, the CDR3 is TGTGCCAGCAGTAAAAACAGAGCTAACTATGGCTACACCTTC.

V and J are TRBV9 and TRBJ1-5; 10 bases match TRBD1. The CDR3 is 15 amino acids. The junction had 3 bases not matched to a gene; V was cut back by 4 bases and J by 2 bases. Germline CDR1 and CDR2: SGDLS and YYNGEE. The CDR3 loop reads CASSPGTGGNQPQHF. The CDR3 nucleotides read TGTGCCAGCAGCCCCGGGACAGGGGGCAATCAGCCCCAGCATTTT.

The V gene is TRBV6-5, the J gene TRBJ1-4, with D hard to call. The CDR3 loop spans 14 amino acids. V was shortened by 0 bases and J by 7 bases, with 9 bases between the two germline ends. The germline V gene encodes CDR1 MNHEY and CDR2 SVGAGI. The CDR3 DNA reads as TGTGCCAGCAGTTACTCTCGTTCGAGTGAAAAACTGTTTTTT. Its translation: CASSYSRSSEKLFF.